The 15 T cell receptor beta chains reported below all come from one sample, sequenced in a study of cytomegalovirus exposure and HLA in healthy donors. The PCR had 60 Vbeta and 13 Jbeta primers. Profiled with immunoSEQ multiplex PCR; TCRdb holds only in-frame clones, not every one. The data contain more than 65,000 clones, roughly 79% of them singletons. Material for sequencing was PBMCs. All receptors come from a woman aged 40 to 49 in good health and CMV-seropositive.

This clone occurred a few times. The chain joins TRBV15 to TRBJ2-7, with 10 nucleotides matching TRBD1. Germline V gene lookup returns CDR1 LNHNV and CDR2 YYDKDF (reference sequence). Trimming took 1 base from V and 3 from J; bases not matched to a gene: 6. CDR3 length equals 16 residues. The CDR3 loop is CATSRAEGTGDYEQYF. DNA of the CDR3: TGTGCCACCAGCAGAGCCGAGGGGACAGGGGACTACGAGCAGTACTTC.

The sample holds a few counts of this clone. V is TRBV5-1 and J is TRBJ2-7; D is ambiguous. The CDR3 has 11 residues. The V and J ends lost 0 bases and 7 bases respectively, with 5 bases between them. Germline V gives CDR1 SGHRS, CDR2 YFSETQ. As DNA, the CDR3 is TGCGCCAGCAGCTTGGGAGGTGAGCAGTACTTC. This codes for CASSLGGEQYF.

The chain couples TRBV6-5 to TRBJ2-7; a possible D gene is TRBD1 (5 bases). Looked up from germline, CDR1 is MNHEY and CDR2 is SVGAGI. The CDR3 totals 15 residues. Trimming shortened V by 0 bases and J by 1 base, and 10 bases separated the two germline ends. This chain's CDR3 is CASSYSMSGSYEQYF. CDR3 sequence (DNA): TGTGCCAGCAGTTACTCGATGTCAGGGTCCTACGAGCAGTACTTC.

The chain uses TRBV4-2 and TRBJ1-5; a possible D gene is TRBD1 (6 bases). V dropped 5 bases and J dropped 5 bases, with 10 bases sitting between them. The V gene's germline CDR1 is LGHNA and CDR2 YNFKEQ. CDR3 length equals 13 residues. DNA of the CDR3: TGTGCCAGCAGCGACAGGATCCATCAGCCCCAGCATTTT. This codes for CASSDRIHQPQHF.

The V call is TRBV6-6, the J call TRBJ2-5; TRBD2 matches 8 bases. V shed 3 bases, J shed 5 bases, and the junction held 11 bases outside the gene matches. Per germline, CDR1 MNHNY and CDR2 SVGAGI (reference sequence). The CDR3 extends over 16 amino acids. CDR3 sequence: CASSYRNSGARETQYF. The CDR3 nucleotides are TGTGCCAGCAGTTATCGAAATAGCGGGGCCCGGGAGACCCAGTACTTC.

This chain's CDR3 is CASSEGTVGTQYF. The DNA of the CDR3 is TGTGCCAGCAGCGAAGGGACAGTTGGGACCCAGTACTTC. V and J are TRBV7-9 and TRBJ2-5; 7 nucleotides match TRBD1. This CDR3 spans 13 amino acids. The V segment lost 5 bases and the J segment 7 bases; nucleotides outside the gene matches: 7. The germline gives CDR1 SEHNR, CDR2 FQNEAQ (reference sequence).

CDR3: CASSLASYEQYF. DNA of the CDR3: TGTGCCAGCAGCTTGGCTAGCTACGAGCAGTACTTC. This chain links TRBV5-6 with TRBJ2-7; the D is unclear. The CDR3 extends over 12 amino acids. The V end was cut by 0 bases, the J end by 3 bases, with 4 bases between. Germline values: CDR1 SGHDT, CDR2 YYEEEE.

The chain uses TRBV30 and TRBJ2-3, with TRBD2 matching over 8 bases. The germline V gene has CDR1 GTSNPN and CDR2 SVGIG (reference sequence). This CDR3 contains 18 residues. V gave up 2 bases and J gave up 4 bases; unmatched junction bases: 17. CDR3 in DNA: TGTGCCTGGAGTCCCCCACGAATCTCTAGCGGGTGGGCAGATACGCAGTATTTT. Amino acid sequence: CAWSPPRISSGWADTQYF.

J is TRBJ2-7 and V is TRBV28, with TRBD1 matching 8 bases. The CDR3 contains 19 residues. CDR1 is MDHEN and CDR2 is SYDVKM in the germline V gene. Trimming took 4 bases from V and 0 from J; bases not matched to a gene: 17. The CDR3 DNA follows: TGTGCCAGCAGTTCTCTAGGGACAAGACAGGGGCCGAGCTCCTACGAGCAGTACTTC. This translates into CASSSLGTRQGPSSYEQYF.

This sequence joins TRBV6-9 and TRBJ1-1; 7 bases fit TRBD1. The CDR3 runs to 14 residues. Germline CDR1 and CDR2: MNHGY and SVAAGI. Losses at the gene ends were 2 bases for V and 4 bases for J; bases not matched to a gene: 4. This chain's CDR3 is CASSYMGQSTEAFF. The CDR3 coding sequence is TGTGCCAGCAGTTATATGGGACAGAGCACTGAAGCTTTCTTT.

The chain has TRBV19 and TRBJ1-5; weak D call: TRBD1 (5 bases). Germline CDR1 is LNHDA and CDR2 is SQIVND (reference sequence). The length of the CDR3 is 15 residues. V dropped 1 base and J dropped 6 bases, with 13 bases sitting between them. The chain's CDR3 is CASSIGEGRTQPQHF. CDR3 nucleotides: TGTGCCAGTAGTATAGGGGAGGGACGCACTCAGCCCCAGCATTTT.

The chain employs TRBV15 and TRBJ2-7, with TRBD2 matching 11 bases. The CDR3 covers 17 residues. The V and J ends lost 1 base and 0 bases, in that order; junction bases with no gene match: 5. Germline V gene sequence: CDR1 LNHNV, CDR2 YYDKDF (reference sequence). CDR3: CATSRGSGTSGSYEQYF. CDR3 nucleotides: TGTGCCACCAGCAGAGGTTCCGGGACTAGCGGCTCCTACGAGCAGTACTTC.

V and J are TRBV28 and TRBJ1-1; 8 bases agree with TRBD1. V gave up 3 bases and J gave up 5 bases; unmatched junction bases: 11. Per germline, CDR1 MDHEN and CDR2 SYDVKM. The CDR3 is 16 residues long. In DNA form, the CDR3 reads TGTGCCAGCAGTTTCGGTCTCAGGGGGCGTTGGACTGAAGCTTTCTTT. This translates into CASSFGLRGRWTEAFF.

This clone has only a few counts. The V call is TRBV5-6, the J call TRBJ1-3; D uncertain. Trimming took off 4 bases at V and 7 bases at J, with 12 bases between the two ends. Germline V CDR1 and CDR2: SGHDT, YYEEEE. The CDR3 runs 13 residues. The CDR3 coding sequence is TGTGCCAGCAGCCCGAGTGTCGGGAACACCATATATTTT. Protein sequence: CASSPSVGNTIYF.

In DNA, the CDR3 is TGCGCCAGCAGCCCGCAGGGGTCCTCCTACAATGAGCAGTTCTTC. It translates to CASSPQGSSYNEQFF. The chain recombines TRBV5-1 with TRBJ2-1, with a possible D match to TRBD1 (6 bases). The length of the CDR3 is 15 residues. The V gene's germline CDR1 is SGHRS and CDR2 YFSETQ. Trimming took 4 bases from V and 0 from J, leaving 11 bases between them.